Below, one T cell receptor (beta chain) is given with its context. Sequencing was performed with immunoSEQ multiplex PCR; in TCRdb, only in-frame clones are kept and a portion is missing. The repertoire includes around 54,000 clones, about 90% of them detected once, and around 5.1% sits in the top ten. The source of the sample is a study of graft-versus-host responses after intestinal transplantation. The overall study: Recipients uniformly received anti-thymocyte globulin induction, followed by tacrolimus and steroids for approximately 3 years.

This clonotype was sampled from a human patient who received an intestinal transplant, so some T cells may come from the graft donor. Sequencing was performed on PBMCs, taken roughly 660 days after intestinal transplant.

CDR3 in DNA: TGTGCCAGCAGCCCTGCCGAGAGTAGCGCGGCCTACGAGCAGTACTTC. This gives the protein CASSPAESSAAYEQYF. The chain combines TRBV7-9 with TRBJ2-7; TRBD2 is a possible D gene (5 bases). Per the germline V gene, CDR1 is SEHNR and CDR2 is FQNEAQ (reference sequence). This CDR3 spans 16 amino acids. With 5 bases removed from V and 2 bases from J, the gap between germline ends came to 19 bases.